The text below deals with one T cell receptor beta chain. The data are from a study of blood T cell repertoires in COVID-19. The wider study: Sites in the United States, Italy and Spain provided acute and convalescent COVID-19 samples. In each case, the material was cDNA or gDNA derived from T cells, B-cell-depleted T cells, or PBMCs.

Original analysis: By means of reference gene primer amplification, nucleated cell counts were estimated. This table comes from immunoSEQ multiplex PCR, and its TCRdb copy is limited to in-frame clones, with some not included. That table supplies the V and J calls and clone size; D and trimming were determined from the DNA. Of about 210,000 clones in the sample, 80% to 90% are singletons; the top ten hold roughly 10%. From germline, CDR1 is MNHEY and CDR2 SVGAGI. This CDR3 region has 12 residues. The ends lost 7 bases at V and 9 bases at J; junction bases unmatched: 5. Sequenced: peripheral blood. The TCR originated in a man aged 45-60 years with active or convalescent COVID-19. The V gene is TRBV6-5, the J gene TRBJ2-7, with 11 bases matching TRBD2. The CDR3 sequence: CASKTSGTGQYF. The CDR3 nucleotides read TGTGCCAGCAAGACTAGCGGGACTGGGCAGTACTTC.